This passage covers 26 T cell receptor beta chains from one sample sequenced in a study of shared clonotypes between healthy human individuals. Sequenced by immunoSEQ multiplex PCR; TCRdb stores in-frame clones only, minus some. The sample contains over 2 million clones, roughly 95% of which appear only once. The specimen was naive CD4+ T cells sorted from blood. The sample's subset: CD45RA+ positively selected. Receptors originate from a man aged 18 to 30 in good health.

In the case of this clone: The sample has other DNA sequences that encode this CDR3 too. The V and J genes are TRBV14 and TRBJ1-3, with D hard to call. CDR1 and CDR2 from the germline V gene are SGHDN and FVKESK. Trimming removed 3 bases from V and 1 base from J, with 7 bases in between. The CDR3 spans 14 residues. CDR3 sequence: CASSHGGSGNTIYF. Written as DNA, the CDR3 is TGTGCCAGCAGCCATGGAGGGTCTGGAAACACCATATATTTT.

CDR3 bases: TGTGCCAGCAGCTTAGATTCGCTAGCCTCTAAGTACACAGATACGCAGTATTTT. Translating gives CASSLDSLASKYTDTQYF. V gene TRBV11-3 combines with J gene TRBJ2-3; perhaps TRBD2 as D (5 bases). Trimming took off 0 bases at V and 2 bases at J, with 18 bases between the two ends. CDR3 length equals 18 residues. The germline gives CDR1 SGHNT, CDR2 YENEEA.

The rearrangement links TRBV2 to TRBJ1-2; D remains ambiguous. Germline V gene sequence: CDR1 SNHLY, CDR2 FYNNEI. This CDR3 region has 16 residues. The germline V and J ends were trimmed by 5 bases and 5 bases, with 21 bases remaining between them. The CDR3 nucleotides read TGTGCCAGCAGTATAACCGGGCCTCAGGCGCGGTATGGCTACACCTTC. Its translation: CASSITGPQARYGYTF.

V gene TRBV10-3 combines with J gene TRBJ1-2, with D possibly TRBD1 on 6 matching bases. Germline lookup yields CDR1 ENHRY and CDR2 SYGVKD. Trimming took 6 bases from V and 1 from J, leaving 12 bases between them. This CDR3 has 14 residues. For the CDR3, the DNA is TGTGCCATCAGATTTGACAGGAGTAACTATGGCTACACCTTC. Amino acids: CAIRFDRSNYGYTF.

The genes are TRBV6-6 and TRBJ2-4; tentative D call: TRBD2 (5 bases). Trimming pared 7 bases from V and 7 bases from J, leaving 11 bases between. Germline CDR1 MNHNY, CDR2 SVGAGI (reference sequence). This CDR3 has 12 residues. CDR3 nucleotides: TGTGCCAGCACAGGCCCGGGGAACATTCAGTACTTC. This translates into CASTGPGNIQYF.

As DNA, the CDR3 is TGTGCCAGCAGCTTGGAAACCGGGACAGACACCACAGATACGCAGTATTTT. Residues: CASSLETGTDTTDTQYF. The chain joins TRBV5-8 to TRBJ2-3; TRBD1 matches 7 bases. The V gene's germline CDR1 is SGHTS and CDR2 YDEGEE. The CDR3 has 17 residues. After removal of 0 bases from V and 2 bases from J, the junction contained 9 bases not matched to a gene.

The V call is TRBV6-5, the J call TRBJ2-7, with 8 bases aligning to TRBD2. V lost 5 bases, J lost 0 bases, and 6 bases stayed unmatched. Germline lookup yields CDR1 MNHEY and CDR2 SVGAGI. The CDR3 is 15 residues long. In DNA form, the CDR3 reads TGTGCCAGCAGTCCCGAAGGGACTAGCTCCTACGAGCAGTACTTC. This translates into CASSPEGTSSYEQYF.

V is TRBV11-2 and J is TRBJ2-7; D is unresolved. CDR1 SGHAT and CDR2 FQNNGV come from the germline V gene. V lost 0 bases, J lost 11 bases, and 14 bases lay in between. The CDR3 totals 13 residues. The CDR3 DNA sequence: TGTGCCAGCAGCTTAGAAGGCATCTCGAGGAAGTACTTC. It codes for CASSLEGISRKYF.

The chain employs TRBV28 and TRBJ2-7; the match to TRBD2 covers 8 bases. CDR3 size: 15 residues. The germline gives CDR1 MDHEN, CDR2 SYDVKM. Germline trimming cut 5 bases from V and 4 bases from J; bases unmatched to any gene: 10. CDR3 DNA: TGTGCCAGCAGTGGACCGGGACTAGTCTCTTACGAGCAGTACTTC. Protein: CASSGPGLVSYEQYF.

The chain is built from TRBV29-1 and TRBJ2-7, with 14 bases matching TRBD2. Germline V gene sequence: CDR1 SQVTM, CDR2 ANQGSEA. Losses at the gene ends were 7 bases for V and 7 bases for J; bases not matched to a gene: 12. This CDR3 has 15 residues. CDR3: CSANGLAGGLVEQYF. In DNA form, the CDR3 reads TGCAGCGCCAACGGACTAGCGGGGGGATTAGTTGAGCAGTACTTC.

The chain has TRBV28 and TRBJ1-2; D is unclear. The germline V and J ends were trimmed by 11 bases and 2 bases, with 12 bases remaining between them. The germline V gene encodes CDR1 MDHEN and CDR2 SYDVKM. This CDR3 is built from 12 residues. The CDR3 coding sequence is TGTGCCGCGGCGGACCTCAACTATGGCTACACCTTC. Amino acids: CAAADLNYGYTF.

CDR3 in amino acids: CASTAAGGGSYNEQFF. In nucleotides, the CDR3 is TGTGCCAGCACTGCAGCGGGAGGAGGCTCCTACAATGAGCAGTTCTTC. The rearrangement joins TRBV2 to TRBJ2-1; the match to TRBD2 covers 9 bases. The CDR3 has 16 amino acids. The trim removed 7 bases at V and 0 bases at J, leaving 7 bases unmatched. Germline values: CDR1 SNHLY, CDR2 FYNNEI.

The gene calls are TRBV27 and TRBJ1-4; D ambiguous. Germline V gene lookup returns CDR1 MNHEY and CDR2 SMNVEV (reference sequence). The germline V and J ends were trimmed by 8 bases and 8 bases, with 12 bases remaining between them. This CDR3 comprises 12 residues. The CDR3 DNA sequence: TGTGCCAGCGGCTGGGTTTCCGAAAAACTGTTTTTT. It specifies CASGWVSEKLFF.

The chain recombines TRBV11-2 with TRBJ2-2; the D gene is possibly TRBD1 (6 bases). V lost 6 bases to trimming and J lost 2 bases, with 13 bases between them. In germline, CDR1 is SGHAT, CDR2 FQNNGV. The CDR3 loop spans 15 amino acids. The CDR3 here is CASRRSGVNTGELFF. The CDR3 region has the DNA TGTGCCAGCAGACGGTCAGGGGTTAACACCGGGGAGCTGTTTTTT.

Worth noting for this clone: A much larger clone lies one base from this, so it may be a read error. The gene calls are TRBV5-8 and TRBJ2-7; 8 nucleotides match TRBD2. V dropped 4 bases and J dropped 2; count of bases not matched to a gene: 5. Germline assignment: CDR1 SGHTS and CDR2 YDEGEE. The CDR3 consists of 14 residues. The CDR3 sequence is CASSPTSATYEQYF. CDR3 nucleotides: TGTGCCAGCAGCCCGACTAGCGCGACCTACGAGCAGTACTTC.

This chain connects TRBV5-3 to TRBJ2-7; 9 positions match TRBD2. TRBV5-3 is given ORF status, its function remaining uncertain. CDR3 length: 15 amino acids. V gave up 2 bases and J gave up 6 bases; unmatched junction bases: 9. The CDR3 region is CARSLLRTSVFEQYF. CDR3 nucleotide sequence: TGTGCCAGAAGCTTACTTAGGACTAGCGTTTTCGAGCAGTACTTC.

The gene calls are TRBV5-1 and TRBJ1-4; tentatively, D is TRBD1 (6 bases). Trimming stripped 3 bases from V and 0 bases from J, with 9 bases between. Per germline, CDR1 SGHRS and CDR2 YFSETQ. The CDR3 runs to 15 residues. Here the CDR3 reads CASSSGQTTNEKLFF. The DNA for the CDR3 is TGCGCCAGCAGCTCTGGACAGACAACTAATGAAAAACTGTTTTTT.

Of note for this clone: Other nucleotide sequences in the sample specify the same CDR3. The rearrangement joins TRBV5-1 to TRBJ2-2; TRBD1 matches at 10 bases. The CDR3 consists of 15 residues. Germline lookup yields CDR1 SGHRS and CDR2 YFSETQ. V dropped 1 base and J dropped 7; count of bases not matched to a gene: 4. The chain's CDR3 is CASSLRQGAGGELFF. The CDR3 coding sequence is TGCGCCAGCAGCTTGAGACAGGGGGCAGGCGGGGAGCTGTTTTTT.

CDR3 nucleotide sequence: TGTGCCAGCAGCTCATCACCGGGACTAGCGGGAGTAGGGCAGTTCTTC. Translated, it gives CASSSSPGLAGVGQFF. The V gene is TRBV7-2, the J gene TRBJ2-1; 14 bases match TRBD2. Germline V gene lookup returns CDR1 SGHTA and CDR2 FQGNSA. V gave up 4 bases and J gave up 12 bases; unmatched junction bases: 11. This CDR3 is built from 16 residues.

The chain carries TRBV9 and TRBJ2-5, with 9 bases that match TRBD2. The germline CDR1 and CDR2 sequences are SGDLS and YYNGEE. This CDR3 is built from 17 residues. Trimming removed 0 bases from V and 1 base from J; junction bases left unmatched: 7. The CDR3 here is CASSVGGSGGLQETQYF. For the CDR3, the DNA is TGTGCCAGCAGCGTAGGAGGAAGCGGGGGGCTCCAAGAGACCCAGTACTTC.

Only one count was recorded for this clone. Other nucleotide sequences from this sample produce the same CDR3. The CDR3 loop reads CASSLRGPSGNTIYF. The CDR3 coding sequence is TGTGCCAGCAGCTTGAGGGGCCCCTCTGGAAACACCATATATTTT. V and J are TRBV7-9 and TRBJ1-3; weak D call: TRBD1 (5 bases). Germline V gene data show CDR1 as SEHNR and CDR2 as FQNEAQ (reference sequence). This CDR3 spans 15 amino acids. Trimming removed 3 bases from V and 0 bases from J, with 9 bases in between.

This chain links TRBV6-6 with TRBJ1-4; 7 bases map to TRBD1. Looked up from germline, CDR1 is MNHNY and CDR2 is SVGAGI (reference sequence). The CDR3 spans 15 residues. The junction had 3 bases not matched to a gene; V was cut back by 5 bases and J by 0 bases. Here the CDR3 reads CASSGDSATNEKLFF. CDR3 in DNA: TGTGCCAGCAGTGGGGACAGTGCAACTAATGAAAAACTGTTTTTT.

V is TRBV5-1 and J is TRBJ1-1; D gene ambiguous. From germline, CDR1 is SGHRS and CDR2 YFSETQ. This CDR3 region has 13 residues. Trimming cost V 5 bases and J 0 bases, with 8 bases left between them. DNA for the CDR3: TGCGCCAGCAGTCCCAACATGAACACTGAAGCTTTCTTT. Translated: CASSPNMNTEAFF. Drawing the rest from reference TRBV5-1 and TRBJ1-1, the complete variable domain is KAGVTQTPRYLIKTRGQQVTLSCSPISGHRSVSWYQQTPGQGLQFLFEYFSETQRNKGNFPGRFSGRQFSNSRSEMNVSTLELGDSALYLCASSPNMNTEAFFGQGTRLTVV.

The CDR3 coding sequence is TGTGCCAGCAGCCTCCTGCTGGGCCCGATCCTCCGTGAAAGCACAGATACGCAGTATTTT. It translates to CASSLLLGPILRESTDTQYF. This sequence joins TRBV28 and TRBJ2-3; D ambiguous. CDR3 length: 20 residues. The germline V and J ends were trimmed by 6 bases and 0 bases, with 28 bases remaining between them. Germline V gene lookup returns CDR1 MDHEN and CDR2 SYDVKM.

This chain connects TRBV28 to TRBJ2-7; possibly TRBD1 for D (6 bases). The CDR3 runs to 14 residues. Trimming removed 5 bases from V and 2 bases from J, with 13 bases in between. Germline V gives CDR1 MDHEN, CDR2 SYDVKM. The CDR3: CASSARTDPYEQYF. DNA for the CDR3: TGTGCCAGCAGTGCCCGGACAGATCCCTACGAGCAGTACTTC.

This rearrangement joins TRBV5-1 to TRBJ1-5; 9 positions agree with TRBD1. This CDR3 has 14 amino acids. The J segment lost 6 bases and the V segment lost 4 bases, leaving 5 bases of the junction unmatched. Germline lookup yields CDR1 SGHRS and CDR2 YFSETQ. The CDR3 is CASSPGTGSQPQHF. The CDR3 DNA reads TGCGCCAGCAGCCCTGGGACAGGGAGTCAGCCCCAGCATTTT.